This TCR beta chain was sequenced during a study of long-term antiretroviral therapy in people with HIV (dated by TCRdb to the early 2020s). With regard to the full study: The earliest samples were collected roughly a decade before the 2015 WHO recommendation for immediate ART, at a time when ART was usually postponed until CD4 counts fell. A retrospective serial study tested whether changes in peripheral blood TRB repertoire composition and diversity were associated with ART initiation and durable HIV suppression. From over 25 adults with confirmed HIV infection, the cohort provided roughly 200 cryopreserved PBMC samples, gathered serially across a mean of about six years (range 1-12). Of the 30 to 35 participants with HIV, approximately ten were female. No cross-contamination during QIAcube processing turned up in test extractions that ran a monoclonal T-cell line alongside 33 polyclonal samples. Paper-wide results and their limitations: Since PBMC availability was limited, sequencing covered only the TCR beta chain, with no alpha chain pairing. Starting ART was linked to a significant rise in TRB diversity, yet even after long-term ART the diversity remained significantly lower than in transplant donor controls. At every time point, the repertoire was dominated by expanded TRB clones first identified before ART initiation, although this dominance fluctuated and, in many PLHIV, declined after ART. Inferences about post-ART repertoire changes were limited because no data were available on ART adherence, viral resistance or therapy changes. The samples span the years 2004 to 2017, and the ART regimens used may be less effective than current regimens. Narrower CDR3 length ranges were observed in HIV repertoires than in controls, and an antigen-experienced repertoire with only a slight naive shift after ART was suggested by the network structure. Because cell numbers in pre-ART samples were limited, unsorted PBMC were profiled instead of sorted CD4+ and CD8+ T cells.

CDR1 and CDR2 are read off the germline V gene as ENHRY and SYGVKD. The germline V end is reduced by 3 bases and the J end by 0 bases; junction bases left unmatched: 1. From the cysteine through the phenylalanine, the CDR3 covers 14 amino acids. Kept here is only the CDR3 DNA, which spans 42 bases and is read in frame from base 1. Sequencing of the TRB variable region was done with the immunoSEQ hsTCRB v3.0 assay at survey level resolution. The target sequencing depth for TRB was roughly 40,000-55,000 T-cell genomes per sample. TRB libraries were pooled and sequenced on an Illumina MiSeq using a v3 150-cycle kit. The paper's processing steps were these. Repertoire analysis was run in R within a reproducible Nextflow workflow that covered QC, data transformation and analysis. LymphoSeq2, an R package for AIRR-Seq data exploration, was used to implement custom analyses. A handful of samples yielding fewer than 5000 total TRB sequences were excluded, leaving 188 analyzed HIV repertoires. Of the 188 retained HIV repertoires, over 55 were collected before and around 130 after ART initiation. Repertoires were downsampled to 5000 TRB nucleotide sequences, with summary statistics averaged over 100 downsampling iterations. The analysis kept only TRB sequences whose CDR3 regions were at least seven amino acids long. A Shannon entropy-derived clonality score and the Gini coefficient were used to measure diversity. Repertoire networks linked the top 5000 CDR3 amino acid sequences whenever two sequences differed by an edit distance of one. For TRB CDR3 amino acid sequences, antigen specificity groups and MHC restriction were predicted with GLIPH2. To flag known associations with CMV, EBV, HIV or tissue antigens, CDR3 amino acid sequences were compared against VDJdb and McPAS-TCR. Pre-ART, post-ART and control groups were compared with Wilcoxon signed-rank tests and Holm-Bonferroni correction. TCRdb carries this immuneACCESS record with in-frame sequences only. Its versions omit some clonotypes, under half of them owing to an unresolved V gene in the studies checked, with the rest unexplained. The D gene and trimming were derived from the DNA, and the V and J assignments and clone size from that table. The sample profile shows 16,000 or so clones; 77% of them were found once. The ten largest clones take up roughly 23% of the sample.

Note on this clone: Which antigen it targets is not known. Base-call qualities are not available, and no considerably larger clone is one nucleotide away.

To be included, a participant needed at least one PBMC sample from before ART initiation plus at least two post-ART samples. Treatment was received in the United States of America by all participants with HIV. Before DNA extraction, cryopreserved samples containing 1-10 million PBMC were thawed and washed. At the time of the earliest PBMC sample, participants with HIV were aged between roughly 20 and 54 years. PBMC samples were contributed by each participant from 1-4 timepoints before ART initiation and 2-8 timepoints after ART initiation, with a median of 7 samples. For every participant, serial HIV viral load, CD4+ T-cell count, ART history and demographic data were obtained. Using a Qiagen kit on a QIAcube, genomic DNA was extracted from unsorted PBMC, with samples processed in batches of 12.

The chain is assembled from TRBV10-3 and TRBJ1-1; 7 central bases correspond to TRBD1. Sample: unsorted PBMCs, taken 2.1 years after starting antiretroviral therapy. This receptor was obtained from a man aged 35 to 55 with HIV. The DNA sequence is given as TGTGCCATCAGTGACAGGGGGTTGAACACTGAAGCTTTCTTT. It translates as CAISDRGLNTEAFF.